There are a few counts of the clone carrying this TCR beta chain. Its target is unknown. Ipilimumab CTLA-4 blockade and focal radiation were given to patients with chemo-refractory metastatic non-small-cell lung cancer. This CDR3 spans 13 amino acids. V was shortened by 5 bases and J by 4 bases, with 11 bases between the two germline ends. CDR1 MRHNA and CDR2 SNTAGT come from the germline V gene. The sample is drawn from a study of radiotherapy plus CTLA-4 blockade in lung cancer. Study at large: Around 20% of enrolled patients responded objectively, and roughly 31% had disease control. General study results and limits: In blood, early T cell clone dynamics reportedly predicted response best, together with interferon-beta. Clones derived from tumor TCRs expanded in blood after radiotherapy plus ipilimumab.

Produced via immunoSEQ multiplex PCR; TCRdb's table is partial and in-frame only. Altogether 77,000 or so clones are present, roughly 74% being singletons, with the ten largest covering more than 9%. V and J are TRBV6-4 and TRBJ1-1; no reliable D call. The sequences come from peripheral blood, collected from a patient treated with radiotherapy plus ipilimumab. This clonotype was obtained from a human donor with non-small cell lung cancer whose response to radiotherapy plus ipilimumab could not be evaluated. The CDR3 coding sequence is TGTGCCAGCAGTCAGGAGGAGGGCACTGAAGCTTTCTTT. Translation: CASSQEEGTEAFF.